This T cell receptor (beta chain) was recovered during a study of cytomegalovirus exposure and HLA in healthy donors. Germline V gene lookup returns CDR1 MRHNA and CDR2 SNTAGT. Trimming cost V 6 bases and J 1 base, with 12 bases left between them. The CDR3 consists of 14 residues. On this clone: Its specificity is unknown.

At collection, donors were nominally healthy, but unrecorded immune exposures were probable. PCR involved 60 Vbeta and 13 Jbeta primers. Libraries were prepared by immunoSEQ multiplex PCR; TCRdb keeps only in-frame clonotypes and omits some of them. Of roughly 190,000 clones in the sample, about four fifths were seen once. Points from the study as a whole: A later analysis linked a missense DCLRE1C variant to TCR beta V- and J-gene trimming. Listed as cytomegalovirus-associated were over 150 TCR beta chains. Prior analysis indicated that the majority of TCR beta V segments exhibited productivity approximately 87% or approximately 30% of the time.

The rearrangement joins TRBV6-4 to TRBJ1-1, with D perhaps matching TRBD1 (6 bases). The sequence was obtained from a woman aged 35 to 49 in good health and CMV-seronegative. Sequencing was done on a sample of PBMCs. This CDR3 is CASRLDSGNTEAFF. The CDR3 bases are TGTGCCAGCAGACTGGACAGTGGGAACACTGAAGCTTTCTTT.